This T cell receptor (beta chain) was identified during a study of T cell responses to AZD1222 COVID-19 vaccine. General study points: Repertoires were collected only later (after the peak T cell response had occurred). The number of AZD1222 recipients seropositive at baseline was only 6 or 7. Of spike-specific TCRs, nearly half reportedly target regions left unmutated in variants. There were vaccine-associated CD4 TCRs across spike, dominant at 160-218 and 743-854.

Details on this clone: The antigen remains unidentified.

Assay used: immunoSEQ multiplex PCR; TCRdb lists only in-frame clones, some missing. The sample records roughly 120,000 clones, less than 90% being singletons. V gave up 3 bases and J gave up 10 bases; unmatched junction bases: 12. Germline V gives CDR1 LGHDT, CDR2 YNNKEL (reference sequence). The CDR3 sequence is 15 residues long. The material sequenced was peripheral blood, taken on day 0 of AZD1222 vaccination. The chain links TRBV3-1 (or the pseudogene TRBV3-2) to TRBJ2-7; 10 bases map to TRBD1. The TCR comes from an adult in good health. The CDR3 DNA is TGTGCCAGCAGCCAGTCACCGGGACAGGGGAGAGAACAGTACTTC. As protein: CASSQSPGQGREQYF.